This T cell receptor (beta chain) stems from a study of T cells after yellow fever vaccination. A process of 5'RACE template switching, which added a universal primer site and UMIs, was used to make TCR cDNA. TCRdb re-called the 5' RACE reads with MiXCR, one entry per CDR3 protein. The sample yields 300,000 to 450,000 distinct CDR3 sequences, around 6.4% seen once. The table lists this clonotype with many counts. Its antigen is as yet unknown. General study findings and limits: Abundant clonotypes from the bulk population could get into FACS-sorted repertoires as contaminants. Only a small proportion of the clonotypes turned up in both the CD4 and the CD8 compartments, likely arising from convergent recombination. Subsequent booster samples again held most clones from primary vaccination (just under 98% CD4, roughly 91% CD8).

Here the sequenced sample was PBMCs, taken 5 days after the yellow fever booster vaccination. This receptor was identified in a man aged 25 to 45 who received the YFV17D yellow fever vaccine.

The CDR3 DNA follows: TGCGCCAGCAGCCGGGGGCCGGCAGGGAACACCGGGGAGCTGTTTTTT. It encodes CASSRGPAGNTGELFF. This rearrangement joins TRBV5-1 to TRBJ2-2; tentatively, D is TRBD1 or TRBD2 (6 bases each). Trimming left V 4 bases short and J 1 base short, with 14 bases between. Germline V gene data show CDR1 as SGHRS and CDR2 as YFSETQ. This CDR3 has 16 residues.